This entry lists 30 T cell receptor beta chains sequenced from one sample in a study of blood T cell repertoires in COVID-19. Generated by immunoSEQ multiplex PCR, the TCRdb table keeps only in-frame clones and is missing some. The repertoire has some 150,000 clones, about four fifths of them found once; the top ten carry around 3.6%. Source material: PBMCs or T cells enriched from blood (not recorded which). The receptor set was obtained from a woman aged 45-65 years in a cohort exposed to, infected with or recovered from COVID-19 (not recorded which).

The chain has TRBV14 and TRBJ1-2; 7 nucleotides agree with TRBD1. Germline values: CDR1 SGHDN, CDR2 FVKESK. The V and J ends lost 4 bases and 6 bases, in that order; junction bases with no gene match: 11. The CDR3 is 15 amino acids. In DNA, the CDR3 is TGTGCCAGCAGCCGCAGTCCGGGACAGCTAAATGGCTACACCTTC. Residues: CASSRSPGQLNGYTF.

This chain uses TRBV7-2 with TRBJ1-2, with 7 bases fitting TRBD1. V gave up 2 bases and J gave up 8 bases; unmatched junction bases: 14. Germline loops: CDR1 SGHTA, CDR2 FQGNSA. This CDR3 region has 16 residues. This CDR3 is CASSLTTGQYSGGYTF. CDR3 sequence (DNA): TGTGCCAGCAGCTTAACTACGGGACAGTACTCTGGAGGCTACACCTTC. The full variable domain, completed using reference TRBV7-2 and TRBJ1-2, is GAGVSQSPSNKVTEKGKDVELRCDPISGHTALYWYRQSLGQGLEFLIYFQGNSAPDKSGLPSDRFSAERTGGSVSTLTIQRTQQEDSAVYLCASSLTTGQYSGGYTFGSGTRLTVV.

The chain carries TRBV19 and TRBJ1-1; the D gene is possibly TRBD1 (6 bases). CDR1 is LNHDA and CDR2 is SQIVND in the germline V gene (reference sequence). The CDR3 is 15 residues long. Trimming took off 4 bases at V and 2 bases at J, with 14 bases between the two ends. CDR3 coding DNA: TGTGCCAGTAGTACACTAGACAGGTCTAACACTGAAGCTTTCTTT. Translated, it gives CASSTLDRSNTEAFF.

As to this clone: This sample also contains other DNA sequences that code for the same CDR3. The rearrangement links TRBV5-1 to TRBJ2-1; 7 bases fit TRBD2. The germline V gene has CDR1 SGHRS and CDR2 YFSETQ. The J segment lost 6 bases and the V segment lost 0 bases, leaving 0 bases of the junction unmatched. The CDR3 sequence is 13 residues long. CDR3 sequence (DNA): TGCGCCAGCAGCTTGGCGGGGGGCAATGAGCAGTTCTTC. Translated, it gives CASSLAGGNEQFF. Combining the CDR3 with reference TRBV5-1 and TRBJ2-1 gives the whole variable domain KAGVTQTPRYLIKTRGQQVTLSCSPISGHRSVSWYQQTPGQGLQFLFEYFSETQRNKGNFPGRFSGRQFSNSRSEMNVSTLELGDSALYLCASSLAGGNEQFFGPGTRLTVL.

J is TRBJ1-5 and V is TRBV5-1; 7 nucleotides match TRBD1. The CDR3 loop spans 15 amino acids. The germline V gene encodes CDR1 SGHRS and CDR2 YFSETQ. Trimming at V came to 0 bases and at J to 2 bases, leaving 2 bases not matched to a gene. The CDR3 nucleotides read TGCGCCAGCAGCTTGGAAGGGGGCCGCAATCAGCCCCAGCATTTT. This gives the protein CASSLEGGRNQPQHF.

In DNA form, the CDR3 reads TGTGCCAGCAGCCAATTCGAGACAGGGCAGCCCCAGCATTTT. Its translation: CASSQFETGQPQHF. The chain employs TRBV3-1 (or the pseudogene TRBV3-2) and TRBJ1-5; 7 nucleotides line up with TRBD1. Germline V lookup: CDR1 LGHDT, CDR2 YNNKEL (reference sequence). The CDR3 length is 14 residues. Trimming took 2 bases from V and 7 from J; bases not matched to a gene: 5.

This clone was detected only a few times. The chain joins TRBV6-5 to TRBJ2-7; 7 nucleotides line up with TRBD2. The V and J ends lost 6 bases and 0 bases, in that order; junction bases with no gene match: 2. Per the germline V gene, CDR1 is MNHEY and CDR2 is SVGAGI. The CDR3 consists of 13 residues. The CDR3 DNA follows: TGTGCCAGCAGGTCGGGGGGCTCCTACGAGCAGTACTTC. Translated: CASRSGGSYEQYF.

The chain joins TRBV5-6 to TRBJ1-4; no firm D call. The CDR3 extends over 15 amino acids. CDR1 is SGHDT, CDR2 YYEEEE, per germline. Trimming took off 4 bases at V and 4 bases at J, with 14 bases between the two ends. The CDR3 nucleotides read TGTGCCAGCAGCCGATCGGGGTCCTATAATGAAAAACTGTTTTTT. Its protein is CASSRSGSYNEKLFF.

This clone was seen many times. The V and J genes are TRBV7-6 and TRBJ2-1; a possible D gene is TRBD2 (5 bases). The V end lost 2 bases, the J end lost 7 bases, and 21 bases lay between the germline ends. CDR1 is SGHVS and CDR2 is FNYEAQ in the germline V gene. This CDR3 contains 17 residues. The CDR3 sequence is CASSLNPVGGNVNEQFF. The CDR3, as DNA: TGTGCCAGCAGCTTAAATCCGGTCGGAGGTAATGTGAATGAGCAGTTCTTC.

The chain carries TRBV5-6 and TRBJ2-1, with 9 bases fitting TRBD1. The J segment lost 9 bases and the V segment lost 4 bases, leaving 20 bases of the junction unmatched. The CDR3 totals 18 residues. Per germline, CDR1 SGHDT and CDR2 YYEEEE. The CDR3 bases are TGTGCCAGCAGCCCCCCGCGACACAGGGGGCAGGTAGGGTCTGAGCAGTTCTTC. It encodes CASSPPRHRGQVGSEQFF.

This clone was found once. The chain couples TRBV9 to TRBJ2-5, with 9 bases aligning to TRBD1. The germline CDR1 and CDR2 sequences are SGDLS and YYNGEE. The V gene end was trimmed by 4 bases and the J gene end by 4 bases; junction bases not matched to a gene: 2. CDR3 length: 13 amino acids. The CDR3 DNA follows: TGTGCCAGCAGCCCGGGACAGGGAGAGACCCAGTACTTC. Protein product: CASSPGQGETQYF.

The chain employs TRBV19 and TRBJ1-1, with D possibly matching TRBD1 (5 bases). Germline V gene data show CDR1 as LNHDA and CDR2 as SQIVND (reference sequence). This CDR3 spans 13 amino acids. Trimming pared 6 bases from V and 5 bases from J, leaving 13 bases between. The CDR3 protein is CASSQGIGTEAFF. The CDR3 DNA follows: TGTGCCAGTAGCCAGGGAATTGGTACTGAAGCTTTCTTT.

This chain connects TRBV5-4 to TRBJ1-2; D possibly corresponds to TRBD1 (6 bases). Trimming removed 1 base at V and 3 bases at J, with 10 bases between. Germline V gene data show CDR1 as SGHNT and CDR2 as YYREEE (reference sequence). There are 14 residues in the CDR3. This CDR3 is CASSLRGADYGYTF. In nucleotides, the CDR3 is TGTGCCAGCAGCTTGCGGGGGGCGGACTATGGCTACACCTTC.

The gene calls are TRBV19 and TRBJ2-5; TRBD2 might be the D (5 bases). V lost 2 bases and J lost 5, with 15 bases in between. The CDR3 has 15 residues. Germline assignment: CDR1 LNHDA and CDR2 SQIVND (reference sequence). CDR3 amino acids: CASSINVMGGETQYF. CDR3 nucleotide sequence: TGTGCCAGTAGTATAAACGTCATGGGCGGGGAGACCCAGTACTTC.

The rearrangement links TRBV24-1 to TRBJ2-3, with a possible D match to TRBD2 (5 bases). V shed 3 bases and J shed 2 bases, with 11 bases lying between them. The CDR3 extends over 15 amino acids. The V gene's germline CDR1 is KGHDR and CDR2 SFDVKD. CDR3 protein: CATSDPRTLTDTQYF. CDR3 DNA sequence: TGTGCCACCAGTGATCCCAGGACTCTCACAGATACGCAGTATTTT.

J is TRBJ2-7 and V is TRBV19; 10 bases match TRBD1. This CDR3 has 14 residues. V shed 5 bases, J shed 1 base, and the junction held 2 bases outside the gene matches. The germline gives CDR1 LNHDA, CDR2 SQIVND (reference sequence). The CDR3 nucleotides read TGTGCCAGTAGTTTGGGACAGGGGTCCTACGAGCAGTACTTC. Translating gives CASSLGQGSYEQYF. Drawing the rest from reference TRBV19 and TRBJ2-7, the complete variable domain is DGGITQSPKYLFRKEGQNVTLSCEQNLNHDAMYWYRQDPGQGLRLIYYSQIVNDFQKGDIAEGYSVSREKKESFPLTVTSAQKNPTAFYLCASSLGQGSYEQYFGPGTRLTVT.

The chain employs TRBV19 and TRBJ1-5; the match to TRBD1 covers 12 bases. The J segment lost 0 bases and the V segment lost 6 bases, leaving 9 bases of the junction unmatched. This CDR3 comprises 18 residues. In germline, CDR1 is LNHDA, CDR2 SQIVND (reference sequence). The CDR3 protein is CASRWGTGGKDSNQPQHF. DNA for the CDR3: TGTGCCAGTAGATGGGGGACAGGGGGCAAGGATAGCAATCAGCCCCAGCATTTT.

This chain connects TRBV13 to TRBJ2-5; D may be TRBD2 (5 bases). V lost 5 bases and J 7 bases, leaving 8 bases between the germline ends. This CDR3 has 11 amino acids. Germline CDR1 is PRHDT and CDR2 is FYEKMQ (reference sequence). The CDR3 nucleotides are TGTGCCAGCAGCGCACGGGGGACCCAGTACTTC. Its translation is CASSARGTQYF.

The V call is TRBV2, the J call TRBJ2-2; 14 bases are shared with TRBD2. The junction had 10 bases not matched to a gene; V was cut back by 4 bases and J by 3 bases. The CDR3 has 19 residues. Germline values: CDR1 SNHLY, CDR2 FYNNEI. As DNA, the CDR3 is TGTGCCAGCAGTGCAACGGGACTAGCGGGAGTTGGGGACACCGGGGAGCTGTTTTTT. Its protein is CASSATGLAGVGDTGELFF.

The CDR3 protein is CAWSVSRMNTEAFF. DNA for the CDR3: TGTGCCTGGAGTGTATCTAGAATGAACACTGAAGCTTTCTTT. The chain links TRBV30 to TRBJ1-1; no clear D gene. The V and J ends lost 0 bases and 0 bases respectively, with 8 bases between them. CDR1 and CDR2 from the germline V gene are GTSNPN and SVGIG (reference sequence). The CDR3 spans 14 residues.

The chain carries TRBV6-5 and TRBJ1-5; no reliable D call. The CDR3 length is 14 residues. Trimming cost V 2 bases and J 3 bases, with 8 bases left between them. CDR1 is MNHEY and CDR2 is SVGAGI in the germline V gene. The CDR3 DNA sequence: TGTGCCAGCAGTTACAGCGGTATCAATCAGCCCCAGCATTTT. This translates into CASSYSGINQPQHF.

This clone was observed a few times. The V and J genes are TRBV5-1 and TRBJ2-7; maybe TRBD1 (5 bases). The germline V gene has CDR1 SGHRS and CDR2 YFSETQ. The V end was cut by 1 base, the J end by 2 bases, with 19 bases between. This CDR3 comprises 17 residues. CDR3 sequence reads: CASSLFSRVVPTYEQYF. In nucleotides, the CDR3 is TGCGCCAGCAGCTTGTTTTCCAGGGTCGTTCCAACCTACGAGCAGTACTTC.

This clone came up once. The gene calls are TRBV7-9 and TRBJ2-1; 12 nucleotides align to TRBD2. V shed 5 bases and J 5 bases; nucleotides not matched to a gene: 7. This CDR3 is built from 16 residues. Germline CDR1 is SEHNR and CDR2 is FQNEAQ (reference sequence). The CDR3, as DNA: TGTGCCAGCAGCGCCTCACTAGCGGGAGGAAACAATGAGCAGTTCTTC. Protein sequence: CASSASLAGGNNEQFF. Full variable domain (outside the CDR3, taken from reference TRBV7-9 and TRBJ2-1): DTGVSQNPRHKITKRGQNVTFRCDPISEHNRLYWYRQTLGQGPEFLTYFQNEAQLEKSRLLSDRFSAERPKGSFSTLEIQRTEQGDSAMYLCASSASLAGGNNEQFFGPGTRLTVL.

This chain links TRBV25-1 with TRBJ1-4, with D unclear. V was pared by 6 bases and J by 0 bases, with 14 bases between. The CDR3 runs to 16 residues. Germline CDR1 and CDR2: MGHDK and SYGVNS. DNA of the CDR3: TGTGCCAGCAGGCCCCAGAAATTTGCAACTAATGAAAAACTGTTTTTT. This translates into CASRPQKFATNEKLFF. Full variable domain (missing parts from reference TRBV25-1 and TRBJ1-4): EADIYQTPRYLVIGTGKKITLECSQTMGHDKMYWYQQDPGMELHLIHYSYGVNSTEKGDLSSESTVSRIRTEHFPLTLESARPSHTSQYLCASRPQKFATNEKLFFGSGTQLSVL.

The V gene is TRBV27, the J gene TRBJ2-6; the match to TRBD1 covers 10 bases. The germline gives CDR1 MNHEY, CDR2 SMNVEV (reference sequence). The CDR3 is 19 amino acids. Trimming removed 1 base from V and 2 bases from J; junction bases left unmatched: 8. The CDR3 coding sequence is TGTGCCAGCAGTTTATTTCTCGGACAGGGGGTCACTGGGGCCAACGTCCTGACTTTC. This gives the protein CASSLFLGQGVTGANVLTF.

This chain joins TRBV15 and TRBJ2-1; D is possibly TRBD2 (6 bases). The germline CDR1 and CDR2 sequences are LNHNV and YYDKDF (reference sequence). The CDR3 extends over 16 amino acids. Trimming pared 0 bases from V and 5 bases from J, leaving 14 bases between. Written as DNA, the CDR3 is TGTGCCACCAGCAGAGATGTGGCTAGCGTAGACAATGAGCAGTTCTTC. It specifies CATSRDVASVDNEQFF.

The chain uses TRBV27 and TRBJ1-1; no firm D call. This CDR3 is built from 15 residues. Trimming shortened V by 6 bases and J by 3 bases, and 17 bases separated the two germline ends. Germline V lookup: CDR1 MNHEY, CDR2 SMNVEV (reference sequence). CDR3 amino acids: CASSLRAQRDTEAFF. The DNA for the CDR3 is TGTGCCAGCAGCCTCCGGGCCCAGCGGGACACTGAAGCTTTCTTT.

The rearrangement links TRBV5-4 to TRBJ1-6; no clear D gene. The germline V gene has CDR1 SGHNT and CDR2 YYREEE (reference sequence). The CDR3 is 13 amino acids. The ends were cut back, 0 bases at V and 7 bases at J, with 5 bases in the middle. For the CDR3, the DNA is TGTGCCAGCAGCTTGGATCGGAATTCACCCCTCCACTTT. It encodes CASSLDRNSPLHF. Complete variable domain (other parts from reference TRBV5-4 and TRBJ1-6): ETGVTQSPTHLIKTRGQQVTLRCSSQSGHNTVSWYQQALGQGPQFIFQYYREEENGRGNFPPRFSGLQFPNYSSELNVNALELDDSALYLCASSLDRNSPLHFGNGTRLTVT.

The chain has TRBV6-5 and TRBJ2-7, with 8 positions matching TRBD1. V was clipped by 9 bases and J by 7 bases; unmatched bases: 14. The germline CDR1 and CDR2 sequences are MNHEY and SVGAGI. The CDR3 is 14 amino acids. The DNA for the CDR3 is TGTGCCAGTCAGGCCCGGCAGGGGGCGAGGGAGCAGTACTTC. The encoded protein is CASQARQGAREQYF.

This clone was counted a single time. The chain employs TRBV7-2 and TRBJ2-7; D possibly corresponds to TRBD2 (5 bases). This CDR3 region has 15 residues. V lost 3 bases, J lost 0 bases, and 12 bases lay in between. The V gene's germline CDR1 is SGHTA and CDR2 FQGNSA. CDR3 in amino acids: CASSFAGKSSYEQYF. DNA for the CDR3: TGTGCCAGCAGCTTCGCCGGGAAGAGCTCCTACGAGCAGTACTTC.